The clone carrying this T cell receptor beta chain appeared a few times. No antigen is known for it. The data are from a study of cytomegalovirus exposure and HLA in healthy donors. Broader study findings: About 90% or about 30% of the time was how often most TCR beta V segments were productive, according to an earlier analysis. A later analysis found TCR association rates differed by HLA locus, highest for DRB1 and lowest for HLA-C.

Researchers ran the PCR with 60 Vbeta and 13 Jbeta primers. This table comes from immunoSEQ multiplex PCR, and its TCRdb copy is limited to in-frame clones, with some not included. The data hold 160,000 or so clones, with around 80% observed a single time. V was cut by 9 bases and J by 7 bases, with 12 bases left in between. Germline assignment: CDR1 MGHDK and CDR2 SYGVNS. The CDR3 sequence is 11 residues long. Sequencing was carried out using PBMCs. The receptor was derived from a male donor in good health and CMV-seronegative. V is TRBV25-1 and J is TRBJ1-1; no clear D gene. The CDR3 protein is CASRHGLEAFF. The CDR3 DNA follows: TGTGCCAGTAGACACGGCCTTGAAGCTTTCTTT.